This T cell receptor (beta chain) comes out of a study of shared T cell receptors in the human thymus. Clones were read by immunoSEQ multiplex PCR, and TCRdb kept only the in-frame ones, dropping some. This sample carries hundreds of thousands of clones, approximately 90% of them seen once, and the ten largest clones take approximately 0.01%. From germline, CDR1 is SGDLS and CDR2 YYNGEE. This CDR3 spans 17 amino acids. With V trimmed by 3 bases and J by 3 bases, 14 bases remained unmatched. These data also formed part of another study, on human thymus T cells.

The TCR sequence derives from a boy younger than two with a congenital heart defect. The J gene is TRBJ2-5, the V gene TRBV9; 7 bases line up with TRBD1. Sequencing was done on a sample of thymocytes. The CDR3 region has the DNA TGTGCCAGCAGCGCCCGACCGACAGGGAGTGGAAAAGAGACCCAGTACTTC. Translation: CASSARPTGSGKETQYF.